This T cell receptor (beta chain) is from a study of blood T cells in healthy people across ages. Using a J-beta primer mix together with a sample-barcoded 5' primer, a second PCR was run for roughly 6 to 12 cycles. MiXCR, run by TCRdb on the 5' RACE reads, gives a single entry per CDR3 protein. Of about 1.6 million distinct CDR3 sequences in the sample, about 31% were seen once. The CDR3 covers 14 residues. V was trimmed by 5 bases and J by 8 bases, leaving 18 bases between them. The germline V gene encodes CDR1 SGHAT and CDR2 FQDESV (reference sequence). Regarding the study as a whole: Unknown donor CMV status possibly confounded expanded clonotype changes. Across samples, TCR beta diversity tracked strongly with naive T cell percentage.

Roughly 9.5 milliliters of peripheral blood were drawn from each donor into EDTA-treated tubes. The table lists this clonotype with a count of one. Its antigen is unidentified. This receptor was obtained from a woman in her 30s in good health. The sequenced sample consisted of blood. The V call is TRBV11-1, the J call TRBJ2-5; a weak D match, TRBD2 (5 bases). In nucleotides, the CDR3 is TGTGCCAGCAGCACCGGACTCAAATGGGAAACCCAGTACTTC. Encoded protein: CASSTGLKWETQYF.